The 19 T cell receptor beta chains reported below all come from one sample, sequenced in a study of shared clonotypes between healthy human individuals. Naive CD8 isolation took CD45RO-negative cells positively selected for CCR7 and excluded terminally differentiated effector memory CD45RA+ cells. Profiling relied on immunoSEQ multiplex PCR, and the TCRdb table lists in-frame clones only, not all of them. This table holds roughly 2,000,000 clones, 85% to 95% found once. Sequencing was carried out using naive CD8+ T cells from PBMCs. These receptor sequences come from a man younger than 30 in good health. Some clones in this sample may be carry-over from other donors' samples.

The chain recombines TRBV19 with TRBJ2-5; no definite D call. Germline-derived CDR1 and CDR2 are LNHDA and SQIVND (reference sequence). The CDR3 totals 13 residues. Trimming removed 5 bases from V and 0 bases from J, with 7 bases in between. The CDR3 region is CASSLQNQETQYF. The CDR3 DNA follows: TGTGCCAGTAGTCTGCAGAACCAAGAGACCCAGTACTTC.

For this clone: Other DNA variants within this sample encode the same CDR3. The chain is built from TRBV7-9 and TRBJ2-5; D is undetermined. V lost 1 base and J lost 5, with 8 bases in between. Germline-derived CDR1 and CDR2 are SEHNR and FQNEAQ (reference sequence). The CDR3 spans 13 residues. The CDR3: CASSLGGRETQYF. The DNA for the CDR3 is TGTGCCAGCAGCTTAGGAGGAAGGGAGACCCAGTACTTC.

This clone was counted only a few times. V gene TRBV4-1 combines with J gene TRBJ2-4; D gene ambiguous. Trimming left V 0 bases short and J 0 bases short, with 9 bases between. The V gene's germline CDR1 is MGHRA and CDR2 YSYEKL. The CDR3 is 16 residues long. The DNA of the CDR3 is TGCGCCAGCAGCCAAGATCGGACCCTAGCCAAAAACATTCAGTACTTC. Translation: CASSQDRTLAKNIQYF.

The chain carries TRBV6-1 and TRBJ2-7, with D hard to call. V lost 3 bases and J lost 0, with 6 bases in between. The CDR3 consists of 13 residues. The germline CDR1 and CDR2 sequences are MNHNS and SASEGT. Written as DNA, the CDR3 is TGTGCCAGCAGTGAGACGGGCTCCTACGAGCAGTACTTC. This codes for CASSETGSYEQYF.

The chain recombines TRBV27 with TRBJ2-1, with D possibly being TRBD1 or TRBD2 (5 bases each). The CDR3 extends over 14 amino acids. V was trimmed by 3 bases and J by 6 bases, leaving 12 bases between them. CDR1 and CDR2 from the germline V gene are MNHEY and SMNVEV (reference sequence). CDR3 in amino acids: CASSFRRGVNEQFF. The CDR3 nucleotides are TGTGCCAGCAGTTTTCGGAGAGGGGTCAATGAGCAGTTCTTC.

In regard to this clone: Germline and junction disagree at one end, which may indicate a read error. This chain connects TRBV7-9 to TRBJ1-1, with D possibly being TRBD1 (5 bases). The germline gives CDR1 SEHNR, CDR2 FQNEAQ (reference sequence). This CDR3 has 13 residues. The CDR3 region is CASSWGGNPEAFF. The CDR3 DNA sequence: TGTGCCAGCAGCTGGGGCGGGAACCCTGAAGCTTTCTTT.

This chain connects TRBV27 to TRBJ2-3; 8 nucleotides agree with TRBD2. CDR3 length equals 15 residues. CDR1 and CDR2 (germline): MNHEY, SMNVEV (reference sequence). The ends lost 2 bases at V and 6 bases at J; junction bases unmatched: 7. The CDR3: CASSLTAGVGDTQYF. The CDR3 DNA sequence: TGTGCCAGCAGTTTAACAGCGGGAGTTGGGGATACGCAGTATTTT.

The CDR3 protein is CASSLPGTGGFGELFF. Written as DNA, the CDR3 is TGTGCCAGCAGCCTTCCCGGGACAGGGGGGTTCGGGGAGCTGTTTTTT. The V call is TRBV28, the J call TRBJ2-2; 11 positions match TRBD1. The CDR3 totals 16 residues. Losses at the gene ends were 6 bases for V and 7 bases for J; bases not matched to a gene: 10. The germline gives CDR1 MDHEN, CDR2 SYDVKM.

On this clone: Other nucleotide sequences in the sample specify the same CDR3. CDR3 bases: TGTGCCAGCAGTCCCGGAACTAGCGGGGGGAATGAGCAGTTCTTC. Its translation: CASSPGTSGGNEQFF. This rearrangement joins TRBV27 to TRBJ2-1; the match to TRBD2 covers 12 bases. The CDR3 consists of 15 residues. Germline CDR1 is MNHEY and CDR2 is SMNVEV (reference sequence). V shed 5 bases and J 7 bases; nucleotides not matched to a gene: 6.

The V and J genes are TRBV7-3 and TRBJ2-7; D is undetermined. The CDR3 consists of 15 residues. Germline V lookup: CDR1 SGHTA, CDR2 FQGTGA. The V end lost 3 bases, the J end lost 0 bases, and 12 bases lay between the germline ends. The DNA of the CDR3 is TGTGCCAGCAGCTTTCTAACTCCGAGCTCCTACGAGCAGTACTTC. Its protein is CASSFLTPSSYEQYF.

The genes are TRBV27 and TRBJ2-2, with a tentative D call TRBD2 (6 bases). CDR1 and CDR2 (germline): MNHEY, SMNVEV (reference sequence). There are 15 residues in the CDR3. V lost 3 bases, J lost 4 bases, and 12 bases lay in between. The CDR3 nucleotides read TGTGCCAGCAGTTTCATGGGGAGGCCCACCGGGGAGCTGTTTTTT. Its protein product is CASSFMGRPTGELFF.

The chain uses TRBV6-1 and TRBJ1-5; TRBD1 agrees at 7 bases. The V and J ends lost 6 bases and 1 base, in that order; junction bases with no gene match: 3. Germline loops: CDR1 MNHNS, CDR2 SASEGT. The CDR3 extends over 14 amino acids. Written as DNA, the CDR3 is TGTGCCAGCAGAATACAGGGGAGCAATCAGCCCCAGCATTTT. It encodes CASRIQGSNQPQHF.

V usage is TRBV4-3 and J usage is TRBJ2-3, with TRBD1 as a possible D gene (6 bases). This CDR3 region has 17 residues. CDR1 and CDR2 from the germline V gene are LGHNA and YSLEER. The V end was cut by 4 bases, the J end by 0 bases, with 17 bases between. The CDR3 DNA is TGCGCCAGCAGCCGGGTGGTGCAGGGGACGAGCACAGATACGCAGTATTTT. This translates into CASSRVVQGTSTDTQYF.

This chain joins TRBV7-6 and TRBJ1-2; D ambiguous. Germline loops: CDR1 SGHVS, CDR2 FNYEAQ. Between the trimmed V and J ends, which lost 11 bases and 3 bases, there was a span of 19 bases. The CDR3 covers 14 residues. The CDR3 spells CAVGDGVPDYGYTF. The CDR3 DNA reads TGTGCCGTTGGTGACGGGGTTCCGGACTATGGCTACACCTTC.

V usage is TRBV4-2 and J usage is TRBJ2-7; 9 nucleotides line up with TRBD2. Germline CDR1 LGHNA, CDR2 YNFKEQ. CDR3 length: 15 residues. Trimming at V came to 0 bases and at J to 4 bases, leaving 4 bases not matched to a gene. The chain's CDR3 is CASSQDSSGKYEQYF. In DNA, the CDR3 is TGTGCCAGCAGCCAAGATTCTAGCGGGAAATACGAGCAGTACTTC.

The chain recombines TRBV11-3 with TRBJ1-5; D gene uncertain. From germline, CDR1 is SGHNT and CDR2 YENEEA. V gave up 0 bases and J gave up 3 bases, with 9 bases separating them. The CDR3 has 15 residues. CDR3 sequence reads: CASSLDSQNNQPQHF. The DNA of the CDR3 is TGTGCCAGCAGCTTAGATAGCCAGAACAATCAGCCCCAGCATTTT.

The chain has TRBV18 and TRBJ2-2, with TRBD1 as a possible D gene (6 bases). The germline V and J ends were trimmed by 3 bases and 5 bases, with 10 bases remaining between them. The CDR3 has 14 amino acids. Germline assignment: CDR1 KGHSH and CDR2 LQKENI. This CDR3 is CASSPRGKTGELFF. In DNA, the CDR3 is TGTGCCAGCTCACCCAGGGGAAAGACCGGGGAGCTGTTTTTT.

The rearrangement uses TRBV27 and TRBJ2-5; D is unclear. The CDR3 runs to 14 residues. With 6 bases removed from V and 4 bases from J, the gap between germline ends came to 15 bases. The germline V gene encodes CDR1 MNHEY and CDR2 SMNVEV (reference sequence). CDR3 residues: CASSENLGAETQYF. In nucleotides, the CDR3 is TGTGCCAGCAGCGAGAACCTAGGTGCAGAGACCCAGTACTTC.

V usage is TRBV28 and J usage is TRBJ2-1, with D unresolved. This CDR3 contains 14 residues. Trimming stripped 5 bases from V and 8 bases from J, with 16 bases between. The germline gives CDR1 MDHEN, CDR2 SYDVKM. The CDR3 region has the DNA TGTGCCAGCAGTATGCTCGCCAGATCAGATGAGCAGTTCTTC. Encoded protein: CASSMLARSDEQFF.